A single sample is the source of the 25 T cell receptor beta chains below, sequenced in a study of neurological immune-mediated disorders. TCRdb called the 5' RACE reads again in MiXCR, with one record for every CDR3 protein. The sample contains roughly 28,000 distinct CDR3 sequences, about 12% of which appear only once. Sequencing input: PBMCs. The receptors come from a man aged 55 to 70 in good health.

This clonotype was seen repeatedly, ten times or more. The V call is TRBV18, the J call TRBJ1-1, with a tentative D call TRBD1 (5 bases). The CDR3 runs to 15 residues. Trimming shortened V by 5 bases and J by 7 bases, and 20 bases separated the two germline ends. Germline V gives CDR1 KGHSH, CDR2 LQKENI. CDR3 nucleotide sequence: TGTGCCAGCTCAGGGACTCAGGGATGGTTCGGTGAAGCTTTCTTT. Translated, it gives CASSGTQGWFGEAFF.

This clonotype was recorded many times. The rearrangement joins TRBV9 to TRBJ2-5; 9 bases fit TRBD1. The length of the CDR3 is 15 residues. Losses at the gene ends were 0 bases for V and 5 bases for J; bases not matched to a gene: 5. Germline assignment: CDR1 SGDLS and CDR2 YYNGEE. CDR3 bases: TGTGCCAGCAGCGTAGGGACAGGGGCGGGGGAGACCCAGTACTTC. Its translation is CASSVGTGAGETQYF.

This clonotype was seen at least ten times. The V call is TRBV7-2, the J call TRBJ2-7; no clear D. With 5 bases removed from V and 2 bases from J, the gap between germline ends came to 7 bases. Germline loops: CDR1 SGHTA, CDR2 FQGNSA. CDR3 length: 12 residues. The CDR3 coding sequence is TGTGCCAGCAGCCCCGTGGCCTACGAGCAGTACTTC. It translates to CASSPVAYEQYF.

This clonotype was counted many times. The J gene is TRBJ2-5, the V gene TRBV20-1, with a weak D call TRBD2 (6 bases). Trimming stripped 1 base from V and 5 bases from J, with 11 bases between. CDR1 is DFQATT, CDR2 SNEGSKA, per germline (reference sequence). The CDR3 totals 13 residues. CDR3 in DNA: TGCAGTGCTAGAGGGGGGGTGGGGGAGACCCAGTACTTC. This sequence encodes CSARGGVGETQYF.

This clonotype has a count of ten or more. The chain links TRBV28 to TRBJ2-3, with D maybe TRBD1 (5 bases). The CDR3 totals 14 residues. V lost 5 bases and J lost 9, with 18 bases in between. The germline gives CDR1 MDHEN, CDR2 SYDVKM. The CDR3 DNA reads as TGTGCCAGCAGTCTCCCAAGGGGTTCGAGGACGCAGTATTTT. Translation: CASSLPRGSRTQYF. The full variable domain, in which reference TRBV28 and TRBJ2-3 provide the parts outside the CDR3, is DVKVTQSSRYLVKRTGEKVFLECVQDMDHENMFWYRQDPGLGLRLIYFSYDVKMKEKGDIPEGYSVSREKKERFSLILESASTNQTSMYLCASSLPRGSRTQYFGPGTRLTVL.

Remarks on this clonotype: Relative to the germline gene, one junction end is altered; a read error may explain this. V is TRBV7-9 and J is TRBJ1-3; 8 nucleotides match TRBD1. The CDR3 has 16 residues. Per germline, CDR1 SEHNR and CDR2 FQNEAQ (reference sequence). In nucleotides, the CDR3 is TGTACCAGCAGCTTAGCCGGGGGACAGGCTGGAAACACCATATATTTT. It codes for CTSSLAGGQAGNTIYF.

This clonotype was recorded at least ten times. This chain joins TRBV12-3 or TRBV12-4 and TRBJ1-6, with D hard to call. This CDR3 has 12 amino acids. With 3 bases removed from V and 6 bases from J, the gap between germline ends came to 3 bases. CDR3: CASSFGNSPLHF. CDR3 DNA sequence: TGTGCCAGCAGTTTCGGTAATTCACCCCTCCACTTT.

This clonotype was picked up many times. The V call is TRBV6-5, the J call TRBJ2-6; D might be TRBD2 (5 bases). Trimming removed 6 bases at V and 2 bases at J, with 11 bases between. The CDR3 has 15 amino acids. From germline, CDR1 is MNHEY and CDR2 SVGAGI. The CDR3 nucleotides are TGTGCCAGCAGCCGACCCGGGGCTGGGGCCAACGTCCTGACTTTC. It codes for CASSRPGAGANVLTF.

Regarding this clonotype: This may come from a read error, since a much larger clone is one base off. The chain uses TRBV10-2 and TRBJ2-7, with 7 bases matching TRBD1. The CDR3 extends over 14 amino acids. Germline lookup yields CDR1 WSHSY and CDR2 SAAADI. V shed 0 bases, J shed 2 bases, and the junction held 1 base outside the gene matches. CDR3 sequence reads: CASSESQGAYEQYF. DNA for the CDR3: TGCGCCAGCAGTGAGTCCCAGGGGGCCTACGAGCAGTACTTC.

This clonotype was counted at least ten times. This chain joins TRBV20-1 and TRBJ2-7; TRBD2 matches at 11 bases. This CDR3 contains 14 residues. V lost 5 bases, J lost 0 bases, and 3 bases stayed unmatched. Germline V lookup: CDR1 DFQATT, CDR2 SNEGSKA (reference sequence). The CDR3 here is CSAVTSGSSYEQYF. The CDR3 bases are TGCAGTGCTGTCACTAGCGGGAGCTCCTACGAGCAGTACTTC.

This clonotype was seen ten or more times. The genes are TRBV29-1 and TRBJ2-7; tentative D call: TRBD2 (5 bases). Per germline, CDR1 SQVTM and CDR2 ANQGSEA. Trimming took off 1 base at V and 2 bases at J, with 9 bases between the two ends. This CDR3 contains 13 residues. CDR3 in amino acids: CSVEGLSTYEQYF. CDR3 DNA: TGCAGCGTTGAAGGACTATCCACCTACGAGCAGTACTTC.

This clonotype was observed many times. The chain employs TRBV5-1 and TRBJ1-1; D unclear. The germline V and J ends were trimmed by 0 bases and 3 bases, with 9 bases remaining between them. Germline CDR1 SGHRS, CDR2 YFSETQ. There are 14 residues in the CDR3. The CDR3 DNA sequence: TGCGCCAGCAGCTTGGGTTTGGCAGACACTGAAGCTTTCTTT. Amino acid sequence: CASSLGLADTEAFF.

This clonotype was detected many times. This chain joins TRBV29-1 and TRBJ1-1; the D gene is possibly TRBD1 (5 bases). Germline loops: CDR1 SQVTM, CDR2 ANQGSEA. The V end lost 4 bases, the J end lost 5 bases, and 14 bases lay between the germline ends. The CDR3 runs 13 residues. CDR3 in DNA: TGCAGCGTTGGGGGATCCGGGGGGACTGAAGCTTTCTTT. This codes for CSVGGSGGTEAFF.

This clonotype has at least ten counts. The chain couples TRBV5-1 to TRBJ2-1; 7 bases are a match to TRBD1. The CDR3 is 14 residues long. Germline values: CDR1 SGHRS, CDR2 YFSETQ. The V and J ends lost 8 bases and 4 bases, in that order; junction bases with no gene match: 9. CDR3 protein: CASRPGQQYNEQFF. The DNA for the CDR3 is TGCGCCAGTAGACCGGGACAGCAATACAATGAGCAGTTCTTC.

This clonotype is labeled as medium-sized (0.01 to 0.1%). V and J are TRBV28 and TRBJ1-6; D is uncertain. The V gene's germline CDR1 is MDHEN and CDR2 SYDVKM. With 8 bases removed from V and 7 bases from J, the gap between germline ends came to 6 bases. This CDR3 is 11 amino acids long. The CDR3 protein is CASRANSPLHF. CDR3 bases: TGTGCCAGCCGGGCAAATTCACCCCTCCACTTT.

This clonotype is classed as medium-sized (0.01 to 0.1%). The V gene is TRBV5-1, the J gene TRBJ1-3, with a tentative D call TRBD1 (6 bases). Germline CDR1 reads SGHRS; CDR2 reads YFSETQ. The V end was cut by 4 bases, the J end by 0 bases, with 14 bases between. This CDR3 has 16 residues. CDR3 sequence reads: CASSRTDRSSGNTIYF. The CDR3 coding sequence is TGCGCCAGCAGCCGAACTGACAGGAGCTCTGGAAACACCATATATTTT. Supplemented by reference TRBV5-1 and TRBJ1-3, the full variable domain reads KAGVTQTPRYLIKTRGQQVTLSCSPISGHRSVSWYQQTPGQGLQFLFEYFSETQRNKGNFPGRFSGRQFSNSRSEMNVSTLELGDSALYLCASSRTDRSSGNTIYFGEGSWLTVV.

This clonotype was seen many times. The chain carries TRBV28 and TRBJ2-7; D gene ambiguous. The length of the CDR3 is 15 residues. In germline, CDR1 is MDHEN, CDR2 SYDVKM. Trimming left V 3 bases short and J 0 bases short, with 12 bases between. The CDR3: CASSFNWPGSYEQYF. DNA of the CDR3: TGTGCCAGCAGTTTTAACTGGCCTGGCTCCTACGAGCAGTACTTC.

The genes are TRBV6-5 and TRBJ2-7; 9 nucleotides agree with TRBD1. Unmatched junction bases numbered 10, after V lost 4 bases and J lost 3 bases. Per germline, CDR1 MNHEY and CDR2 SVGAGI. The length of the CDR3 is 16 residues. The CDR3 DNA sequence: TGTGCCAGCAGTTCAACGGGACAGGGAAAGAACTACGAGCAGTACTTC. Translating gives CASSSTGQGKNYEQYF.

This clonotype was picked up many times. V and J are TRBV20-1 and TRBJ2-7; 10 bases match TRBD2. CDR3 size: 14 residues. Germline trimming cut 3 bases from V and 3 bases from J; bases unmatched to any gene: 5. Germline V lookup: CDR1 DFQATT, CDR2 SNEGSKA (reference sequence). The CDR3 DNA reads TGCAGTGCTAGCCGACTAGCGGGTGTCTACGAGCAGTACTTC. Translation gives CSASRLAGVYEQYF.

For this clonotype: Sequence at one end of the junction differs from germline and may be a read error. V usage is TRBV5-1 and J usage is TRBJ2-3; D possibly corresponds to TRBD1 (6 bases). This CDR3 region has 15 residues. The germline V gene has CDR1 SGHRS and CDR2 YFSETQ. CDR3 DNA sequence: TGCGCAAGCATGAAGGACAGCTACATCACAAATACGCAGTATTTT. This translates into CASMKDSYITNTQYF.

This clonotype was counted ten times or more. J is TRBJ2-7 and V is TRBV4-3; 7 bases agree with TRBD2. V shed 1 base and J 2 bases; nucleotides not matched to a gene: 5. CDR1 LGHNA and CDR2 YSLEER come from the germline V gene. The CDR3 extends over 15 amino acids. The CDR3 DNA follows: TGCGCCAGCAGCCAAGGACGGGGGACTACCTACGAGCAGTACTTC. Its protein is CASSQGRGTTYEQYF.

In this sample, this clonotype turned up many times. The rearrangement joins TRBV7-2 to TRBJ1-6, with a tentative D call TRBD1 (5 bases). The V gene lost 2 bases and the J gene lost 0 bases, with 14 bases spanning the gap. The CDR3 totals 18 residues. CDR1 SGHTA and CDR2 FQGNSA come from the germline V gene. CDR3 sequence reads: CASSLKTGMSSYNSPLHF. CDR3 DNA: TGTGCCAGCAGCTTAAAAACAGGCATGAGCTCCTATAATTCACCCCTCCACTTT.

The table lists this clonotype with many counts. The V gene is TRBV5-1, the J gene TRBJ2-5, with D unresolved. CDR1 is SGHRS and CDR2 is YFSETQ in the germline V gene. Trimming removed 5 bases from V and 5 bases from J, with 10 bases in between. The CDR3 has 12 amino acids. The CDR3 sequence: CASRRPRETQYF. CDR3 sequence (DNA): TGCGCCAGCAGACGCCCTCGGGAGACCCAGTACTTC. The whole variable domain, filled in from reference TRBV5-1 and TRBJ2-5, reads KAGVTQTPRYLIKTRGQQVTLSCSPISGHRSVSWYQQTPGQGLQFLFEYFSETQRNKGNFPGRFSGRQFSNSRSEMNVSTLELGDSALYLCASRRPRETQYFGPGTRLLVL.

This clonotype came up many times. The rearrangement uses TRBV27 and TRBJ2-1; TRBD2 matches at 13 bases. CDR3 length: 17 amino acids. The germline V gene encodes CDR1 MNHEY and CDR2 SMNVEV (reference sequence). J lost 2 bases, V lost 4 bases, and 5 bases had no gene match. CDR3 sequence (DNA): TGTGCCAGCAGTTCATGGACTAGCGGGAGCCCCTACAATGAGCAGTTCTTC. Translated: CASSSWTSGSPYNEQFF.

The table lists this clonotype with many counts. The chain is built from TRBV5-1 and TRBJ2-3; perhaps TRBD2 as D (5 bases). Between the trimmed V and J ends, which lost 0 bases and 5 bases, there was a span of 13 bases. The CDR3 totals 15 residues. Per the germline V gene, CDR1 is SGHRS and CDR2 is YFSETQ. CDR3 bases: TGCGCCAGCAGCTTGGAGGGCGGAGGAGGAGATACGCAGTATTTT. This gives the protein CASSLEGGGGDTQYF.